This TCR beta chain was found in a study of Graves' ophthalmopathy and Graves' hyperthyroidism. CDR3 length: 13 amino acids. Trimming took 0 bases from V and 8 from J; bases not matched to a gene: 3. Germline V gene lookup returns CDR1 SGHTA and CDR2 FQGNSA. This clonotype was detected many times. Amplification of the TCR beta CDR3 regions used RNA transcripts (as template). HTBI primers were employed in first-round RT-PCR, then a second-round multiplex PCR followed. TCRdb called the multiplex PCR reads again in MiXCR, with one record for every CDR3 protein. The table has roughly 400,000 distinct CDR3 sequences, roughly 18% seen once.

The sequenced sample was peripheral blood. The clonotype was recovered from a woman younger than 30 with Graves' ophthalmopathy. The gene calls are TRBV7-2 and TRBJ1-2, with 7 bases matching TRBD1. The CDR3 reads CASSLAGGVGYTF. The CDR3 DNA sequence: TGTGCCAGCAGCTTAGCAGGGGGCGTAGGCTACACCTTC.